The 21 T cell receptor beta chains presented below share a single source sample, sequenced in a study of T cells in localized non-small cell lung cancer. Assay used: immunoSEQ multiplex PCR; TCRdb lists only in-frame clones, some missing. The data contain roughly 700 clones, about 29% of them singletons. The sample here was normal lung tissue next to the tumor, taken before any cancer treatment. These receptors were collected from an older female donor with stage II lung adenocarcinoma.

This clone was observed a handful of times. V gene TRBV18 combines with J gene TRBJ2-7, with D possibly matching TRBD1 (6 bases). The CDR3 is made up of 14 amino acids. Germline V gene sequence: CDR1 KGHSH, CDR2 LQKENI. V lost 6 bases and J 1 base, leaving 13 bases between the germline ends. Written as DNA, the CDR3 is TGTGCCAGCTCCCCGGACAGAAATTCCTACGAGCAGTACTTC. It is translated as CASSPDRNSYEQYF. The whole variable domain, remainder taken from reference TRBV18 and TRBJ2-7, is NAGVMQNPRHLVRRRGQEARLRCSPMKGHSHVYWYRQLPEEGLKFMVYLQKENIIDESGMPKERFSAEFPKEGPSILRIQQVVRGDSAAYFCASSPDRNSYEQYFGPGTRLTVT.

Sample share makes this clone medium-sized (0.01 to 0.1%). J is TRBJ2-7 and V is TRBV6-8; unclear D gene. This CDR3 comprises 13 residues. Germline assignment: CDR1 MNHGY and CDR2 SAAAGT. With 8 bases removed from V and 3 bases from J, the gap between germline ends came to 14 bases. Here the CDR3 reads CASVERKNYEQYF. CDR3 DNA sequence: TGTGCCAGCGTTGAACGGAAAAACTACGAGCAGTACTTC.

This sequence joins TRBV9 and TRBJ1-1, with D possibly matching TRBD1 (6 bases). The CDR3 sequence is 15 residues long. V was trimmed by 4 bases and J by 5 bases, leaving 18 bases between them. Germline CDR1 is SGDLS and CDR2 is YYNGEE. CDR3 amino acids: CASSRGTLGSTEAFF. The CDR3 DNA is TGTGCCAGCAGCCGCGGGACACTAGGATCAACTGAAGCTTTCTTT.

This chain links TRBV19 with TRBJ2-6; possible D gene TRBD1, 6 bases. Germline loops: CDR1 LNHDA, CDR2 SQIVND (reference sequence). The V and J ends lost 9 bases and 0 bases respectively, with 9 bases between them. The CDR3 sequence is 14 residues long. This chain's CDR3 is CASVQGSGANVLTF. The CDR3 DNA sequence: TGTGCCAGCGTACAGGGCTCTGGGGCCAACGTCCTGACTTTC.

The table lists this clone with a few counts. The rearrangement links TRBV9 to TRBJ2-6; D gene ambiguous. The CDR3 runs to 14 residues. V gave up 3 bases and J gave up 5 bases, with 9 bases separating them. In germline, CDR1 is SGDLS, CDR2 YYNGEE. The CDR3 here is CASSAKDWANVLTF. The CDR3 region has the DNA TGTGCCAGCAGCGCGAAAGACTGGGCCAACGTCCTGACTTTC.

This clone was counted only a few times. This chain links TRBV9 with TRBJ2-5, with D unclear. V was shortened by 5 bases and J by 1 base, with 6 bases between the two germline ends. The CDR3 covers 12 residues. In germline, CDR1 is SGDLS, CDR2 YYNGEE. CDR3 coding DNA: TGTGCCAGCAGTGCCCTCCAAGAGACCCAGTACTTC. This encodes CASSALQETQYF.

In its sample, this clone ranks as large. The chain employs TRBV9 and TRBJ1-1, with a weak D call TRBD1 (6 bases). The CDR3 consists of 16 residues. V shed 5 bases and J shed 4 bases, with 21 bases lying between them. In germline, CDR1 is SGDLS, CDR2 YYNGEE. CDR3 nucleotide sequence: TGTGCCAGCAGTGAATCCAGGGGCGCCGCAGGCACTGAAGCTTTCTTT. It encodes CASSESRGAAGTEAFF.

This clone is classed as medium-sized. Here the CDR3 reads CASSLPGVSARTDTQYF. For the CDR3, the DNA is TGTGCCAGCAGCCTTCCGGGGGTCAGCGCTCGCACAGATACGCAGTATTTT. The chain joins TRBV11-3 to TRBJ2-3; possibly TRBD2 for D (6 bases). V was shortened by 5 bases and J by 1 base, with 19 bases between the two germline ends. The germline V gene encodes CDR1 SGHNT and CDR2 YENEEA. The CDR3 loop spans 17 amino acids.

Sample share makes this clone medium-sized. J is TRBJ2-5 and V is TRBV6-7, with no clear D. TRBV6-7 is designated an ORF whose function remains uncertain. Trimming left V 8 bases short and J 2 bases short, with 6 bases between. CDR3 length: 11 amino acids. Here the CDR3 DNA reads TGTGCCAGCGAACAGCAAGAGACCCAGTACTTC. Translated, it gives CASEQQETQYF.

The chain recombines TRBV19 with TRBJ1-5, with TRBD1 matching 7 bases. Germline CDR1 reads LNHDA; CDR2 reads SQIVND (reference sequence). V dropped 6 bases and J dropped 0; count of bases not matched to a gene: 11. This CDR3 has 17 residues. CDR3 amino acids: CASSHQTGKYSNQPQHF. Here the CDR3 DNA reads TGTGCCAGTAGCCACCAGACAGGGAAGTATAGCAATCAGCCCCAGCATTTT.

The V and J genes are TRBV19 and TRBJ2-5; 8 nucleotides match TRBD1. The CDR3 consists of 16 residues. Germline V gene lookup returns CDR1 LNHDA and CDR2 SQIVND (reference sequence). Losses at the gene ends were 6 bases for V and 1 base for J; bases not matched to a gene: 10. The DNA of the CDR3 is TGTGCCAGTAGCCGGGGGCCAGGGGGCCTCCAAGAGACCCAGTACTTC. As protein: CASSRGPGGLQETQYF.

This clone showed up just a few times. This sample also contains other DNA sequences that code for the same CDR3. The CDR3 nucleotides are TGTGCCAGCTCACCCCCAGGGAGCTCCTACAATGAGCAGTTCTTC. It encodes CASSPPGSSYNEQFF. This rearrangement joins TRBV18 to TRBJ2-1, with D possibly being TRBD1 or TRBD2 (5 bases each). V was trimmed by 3 bases and J by 0 bases, leaving 9 bases between them. The CDR3 extends over 15 amino acids. Germline CDR1 reads KGHSH; CDR2 reads LQKENI.

The chain carries TRBV4-1 and TRBJ2-4; D gene unclear. CDR1 and CDR2 (germline): MGHRA, YSYEKL. This CDR3 is 17 amino acids long. V lost 0 bases, J lost 0 bases, and 12 bases lay in between. The CDR3 DNA is TGCGCCAGCAGCCAAGAGGTCCCCAACCAAGCCAAAAACATTCAGTACTTC. Protein sequence: CASSQEVPNQAKNIQYF.

V is TRBV11-3 and J is TRBJ1-1; D remains ambiguous. The CDR3 spans 14 residues. From germline, CDR1 is SGHNT and CDR2 YENEEA. The V and J ends lost 3 bases and 2 bases respectively, with 10 bases between them. CDR3 DNA: TGTGCCAGCAGCTTGGATTTCGTAAACACTGAAGCTTTCTTT. It codes for CASSLDFVNTEAFF.

This clone was seen only a few times. The chain recombines TRBV30 with TRBJ2-7, with 11 bases identical to TRBD1. CDR1 GTSNPN and CDR2 SVGIG come from the germline V gene (reference sequence). The CDR3 has 13 residues. Losses at the gene ends were 7 bases for V and 2 bases for J; bases not matched to a gene: 4. CDR3 region: CAYWTGGTYEQYF. CDR3 in DNA: TGTGCCTATTGGACAGGGGGCACCTACGAGCAGTACTTC.

This clone turned up a few times. V is TRBV29-1 and J is TRBJ2-1; 7 bases fit TRBD1. Trimming removed 6 bases from V and 0 bases from J; junction bases left unmatched: 8. Germline-derived CDR1 and CDR2 are SQVTM and ANQGSEA. The CDR3 totals 15 residues. The CDR3 spells CSVAPGGSSYNEQFF. The CDR3 region has the DNA TGCAGCGTCGCCCCAGGGGGTAGCTCCTACAATGAGCAGTTCTTC.

The V call is TRBV30, the J call TRBJ2-7; 9 nucleotides agree with TRBD1. CDR1 is GTSNPN and CDR2 is SVGIG in the germline V gene (reference sequence). CDR3 length: 13 residues. Losses at the gene ends were 0 bases for V and 5 bases for J; bases not matched to a gene: 2. CDR3 DNA sequence: TGTGCCTGGAGTGTGCGGACAGGGGACGAGCAGTACTTC. Translation gives CAWSVRTGDEQYF.

The V call is TRBV11-3, the J call TRBJ1-2; D call uncertain. Germline CDR1 and CDR2: SGHNT and YENEEA. CDR3 length equals 14 residues. V was pared by 0 bases and J by 5 bases, with 10 bases between. The CDR3 coding sequence is TGTGCCAGCAGCTTAGATGGCCCCGGGTATGGCTACACCTTC. It codes for CASSLDGPGYGYTF.

This clone has more than one count but fewer than ten. The chain recombines TRBV30 with TRBJ2-3; 11 bases fit TRBD2. The CDR3 consists of 14 residues. Germline V gene sequence: CDR1 GTSNPN, CDR2 SVGIG (reference sequence). V lost 7 bases, J lost 2 bases, and 5 bases stayed unmatched. The CDR3 nucleotides are TGTGCCTTACTAGCGGGGGAAATCACAGATACGCAGTATTTT. Translation: CALLAGEITDTQYF.

By sample share, this clone is large. The chain combines TRBV6-8 with TRBJ2-7, with D tentatively TRBD1 (5 bases). Germline V gene sequence: CDR1 MNHGY, CDR2 SAAAGT. The germline V and J ends were trimmed by 5 bases and 0 bases, with 14 bases remaining between them. The CDR3 has 15 amino acids. CDR3 amino acids: CASSVQGQSSYEQYF. CDR3 DNA sequence: TGTGCCAGCAGTGTTCAGGGCCAAAGCTCCTACGAGCAGTACTTC.

The chain combines TRBV11-3 with TRBJ2-7; 11 bases align to TRBD1. The CDR3 extends over 15 amino acids. With 5 bases clipped from V and 7 bases from J, the junction kept 10 bases outside the gene matches. Germline CDR1 SGHNT, CDR2 YENEEA. The CDR3: CASSQKGTGGGEQYF. The CDR3 coding sequence is TGTGCCAGCAGCCAAAAAGGGACAGGGGGTGGGGAGCAGTACTTC.